This T cell receptor beta chain derives from a study of T cells in localized non-small cell lung cancer. For this clone: The antigen is not known.

The CDR3 has 14 residues. The germline V gene encodes CDR1 LNHDA and CDR2 SQIVND (reference sequence). V was trimmed by 0 bases and J by 5 bases, leaving 8 bases between them. Broader study findings: Analysis by sequencing included only one tumor region, so heterogeneity remains possible. Among the tissues sampled, uninvolved adjacent lung had the highest T cell clonality, above tumor. Longer overall survival was associated with a higher density of T cells in the blood. Adjacent lung had a median roughly 58 of the 100 largest tumor clones.

Only in-frame clones appear in the TCRdb table, and some are missing; sequencing was by immunoSEQ multiplex PCR. The sample consists of more than 25,000 clones, approximately 78% of them appearing once. The material was peripheral blood, obtained before any cancer treatment. V gene TRBV19 combines with J gene TRBJ1-5; no firm D call. The sequence was collected from a woman aged 40 to 75 with stage I lung adenocarcinoma. The CDR3 spells CASSIEAVYQPQHF. The CDR3 DNA reads TGTGCCAGTAGTATAGAGGCCGTCTATCAGCCCCAGCATTTT.